Listed below are T cell receptor beta chains from one sample, sequenced in a study of T cells in localized non-small cell lung cancer. Method: immunoSEQ multiplex PCR; TCRdb's copy keeps in-frame clones and lacks some. The repertoire consists of 40,000 to 65,000 clones, with over 70% occurring once and the leading ten covering 17%. The input for sequencing was peripheral blood mononuclear cells, taken before any cancer treatment. Receptors were obtained from a man aged 40 to 69 with stage III lung adenocarcinoma. Each CDR3 is given with its conserved first and last residue. D genes are given only for firm matches. Clone sizes are given selectively: once, few, many, or a class where the clone is expanded.

DNA	CDR3	D	J	V	size	length
TGTGCCAGCAGTTACGTTTCAGAGCAGATGAACACTGAAGCTTTCTTT	CASSYVSEQMNTEAFF	NA	TRBJ1-1	TRBV6-5	NA	16
TGTGCCAGCAGCGCTTGGGAGAGCTCCTACAATGAGCAGTTCTTC	CASSAWESSYNEQFF	NA	TRBJ2-1	TRBV7-3	few	15
TGCGCCAGCAGCTTCGGGAGGAACACCGGGGAGCTGTTTTTT	CASSFGRNTGELFF	NA	TRBJ2-2	TRBV5-1	NA	14
TGTGCCAGCAGCTTCGAGACAGGGACTGAGGGGCCCCAGCATTTT	CASSFETGTEGPQHF	TRBD1	TRBJ1-5	TRBV7-9	NA	15
TGTGCCAGCAGCTTGAGAATCGGACAGGGGGAATTAAATGAGCAGTTCTTC	CASSLRIGQGELNEQFF	TRBD1	TRBJ2-1	TRBV5-6	NA	17
TGCAGCGTGGCCGGGACTGCCGGAGAGACCCAGTACTTC	CSVAGTAGETQYF	NA	TRBJ2-5	TRBV29-1	NA	13
TGTGCCAGCTCACAGGACCAACCGGGCTACGAGCAGTACTTC	CASSQDQPGYEQYF	NA	TRBJ2-7	TRBV18	NA	14
TGTGCCAGCAGCTTAAAGAACACTGAAGCTTTCTTT	CASSLKNTEAFF	NA	TRBJ1-1	TRBV7-9	NA	12
TGTGCCAGCTCACCCAGACAATCGGACACTGAAGCTTTCTTT	CASSPRQSDTEAFF	NA	TRBJ1-1	TRBV18	NA	14
TGTGCCAGCAGCGTAGACAGGGGTGAGGAGCTGTTTTTT	CASSVDRGEELFF	TRBD1	TRBJ2-2	TRBV9	NA	13